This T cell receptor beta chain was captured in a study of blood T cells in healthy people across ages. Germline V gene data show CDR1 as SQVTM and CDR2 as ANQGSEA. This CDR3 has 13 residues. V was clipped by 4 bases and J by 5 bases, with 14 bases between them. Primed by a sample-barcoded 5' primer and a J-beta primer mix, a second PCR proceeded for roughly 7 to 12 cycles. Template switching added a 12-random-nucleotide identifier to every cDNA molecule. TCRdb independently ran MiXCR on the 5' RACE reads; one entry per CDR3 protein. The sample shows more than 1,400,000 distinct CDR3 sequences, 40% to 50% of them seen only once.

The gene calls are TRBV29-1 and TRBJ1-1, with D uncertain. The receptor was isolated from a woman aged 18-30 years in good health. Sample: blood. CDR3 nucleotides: TGCAGCGTTGCCCTTAAAAGTGGTACTGAAGCTTTCTTT. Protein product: CSVALKSGTEAFF.